The clone carrying this T cell receptor beta chain has a count of ten or more. The CDR3 contains 15 residues. Germline CDR1 and CDR2: GTSNPN and SVGIG (reference sequence). The trim removed 0 bases at V and 2 bases at J, leaving 7 bases unmatched. These data originate in a study of blood T cell repertoires in COVID-19. Study-wide context: COVID-19 samples collected from the United States, Italy and Spain covered acute and convalescent phases. The analysed material was cDNA or gDNA that came from T cells, B-cell-depleted T cells, or PBMCs.

The authors' processing: Using reference gene primer amplification, nucleated cell counts were estimated. Profiling relied on immunoSEQ multiplex PCR, and the TCRdb table lists in-frame clones only, not all of them. The V and J calls and clone size come from that table; D and trimming were worked out from the DNA. The table has 210,000 or so clones, more than 60% seen once. The sequence was obtained from a man aged 45-60 years who had recovered from COVID-19. The chain has TRBV30 and TRBJ2-7, with TRBD1 identical over 7 bases. The material sequenced was peripheral blood. Here the CDR3 DNA reads TGTGCCTGGAGTGTACCGGCAGGGGGTCCCTACGAGCAGTACTTC. It specifies CAWSVPAGGPYEQYF.